These T cell receptor beta chains were read from a single sample in a study of shared clonotypes between healthy human individuals. Sequencing was performed with immunoSEQ multiplex PCR; in TCRdb, only in-frame clones are kept and a portion is missing. The sample gives about 2.1 million clones, roughly 93% of which show up once; more than 1.5% is in the top ten. Material for sequencing was naive CD8+ T cells from PBMCs. The receptors were sampled from a man aged 18-30 years in good health. Some clones in this sample may be carry-over from other donors' samples. CDR3s include the opening cysteine and the closing phenylalanine or tryptophan. The order of the fields is V gene, clone size, D gene, J gene, CDR3 DNA, CDR3 protein. D genes are given only for firm matches. Clone size appears in some rows only: once, few, many, or a class for an expanded clone.

v_gene: TRBV7-2; abundance: NA; d_gene: NA; j_gene: TRBJ2-1; CDR3nt: TGTGCCAGCAGCAATACAAGGAGGTATGAGCAGTTCTTC; CDR3aa: CASSNTRRYEQFF
v_gene: TRBV4-1; abundance: NA; d_gene: NA; j_gene: TRBJ1-2; CDR3nt: TGCGCCAGCAACGACGGCCGGGCCTATGGCTACACCTTC; CDR3aa: CASNDGRAYGYTF
v_gene: TRBV30; abundance: NA; d_gene: NA; j_gene: TRBJ1-1; CDR3nt: TGTGCCTGGAGTCTCGGACGGGCTGGGAATGAAGCTTTCTTT; CDR3aa: CAWSLGRAGNEAFF
v_gene: TRBV4-1; abundance: NA; d_gene: NA; j_gene: TRBJ2-5; CDR3nt: TGCGCCAGCAGCCCGAGGAAGGGGGGGACAGATCAAGAGACCCAGTACTTC; CDR3aa: CASSPRKGGTDQETQYF
v_gene: TRBV4-1; abundance: NA; d_gene: NA; j_gene: TRBJ2-7; CDR3nt: TGCGCCAGCAGCCAAGAGGGAGTCCTCTACGAGCAGTACTTC; CDR3aa: CASSQEGVLYEQYF
v_gene: TRBV27; abundance: NA; d_gene: TRBD2; j_gene: TRBJ2-7; CDR3nt: TGTGCCGCAGGACTGGGCGGGAGATCGGTCGAGCAGTACTTC; CDR3aa: CAAGLGGRSVEQYF
v_gene: TRBV4-1; abundance: NA; d_gene: TRBD2; j_gene: TRBJ2-1; CDR3nt: TGCGCCAGCAGCCAAGATAACGGGAGGGCCATCATTGATGAGCAGTTCTTC; CDR3aa: CASSQDNGRAIIDEQFF
v_gene: TRBV29-1; abundance: NA; d_gene: NA; j_gene: TRBJ1-2; CDR3nt: TGCAGCGTTGATTCGGGGTCTCACTATGGCTACACCTTC; CDR3aa: CSVDSGSHYGYTF
v_gene: TRBV5-4; abundance: NA; d_gene: TRBD2; j_gene: TRBJ2-1; CDR3nt: TGTGCCAGCAGCTTGATAGCGGGAGCTTCCTACAATGAGCAGTTCTTC; CDR3aa: CASSLIAGASYNEQFF
v_gene: TRBV6-5; abundance: NA; d_gene: NA; j_gene: TRBJ2-1; CDR3nt: TGTGCCAGCAGCCTAGGGAGATACAATGAGCAGTTCTTC; CDR3aa: CASSLGRYNEQFF
v_gene: TRBV5-1; abundance: NA; d_gene: TRBD1; j_gene: TRBJ1-1; CDR3nt: TGCGCCAGCAGCTTGTACCGACAGGGAACTGAAGCTTTCTTT; CDR3aa: CASSLYRQGTEAFF
v_gene: TRBV21-1; abundance: NA; d_gene: NA; j_gene: TRBJ2-2; CDR3nt: TGTGCCAGCAGCAAAGAAGGGGGGAGACCACTAACCAACACCGGGGAGCTGTTTTTT; CDR3aa: CASSKEGGRPLTNTGELFF
v_gene: TRBV29-1; abundance: once; d_gene: TRBD1; j_gene: TRBJ2-7; CDR3nt: TGCAGCGCTGTCCCGGACAGGGCGATGCGCGAGCAGTACTTC; CDR3aa: CSAVPDRAMREQYF
v_gene: TRBV7-9; abundance: NA; d_gene: NA; j_gene: TRBJ2-7; CDR3nt: TGTGCCAGCAGCTCAGCCTCGGGACTTTCTTCCTACGAGCAGTACTTC; CDR3aa: CASSSASGLSSYEQYF
v_gene: TRBV11-2; abundance: NA; d_gene: NA; j_gene: TRBJ2-1; CDR3nt: TGTGCCAGCAGCTTTAATAGGGACTTCCTCTACAATGAGCAGTTCTTC; CDR3aa: CASSFNRDFLYNEQFF
v_gene: TRBV13; abundance: NA; d_gene: NA; j_gene: TRBJ1-2; CDR3nt: TGTGCCAGCAGCTTAGGGGGACGGCGTGAGGGCTACACCTTC; CDR3aa: CASSLGGRREGYTF
v_gene: TRBV6-5; abundance: NA; d_gene: NA; j_gene: TRBJ1-4; CDR3nt: TGTGCCAGCAGTTACGCCGCATATTCCAGAAAACTGTTTTTT; CDR3aa: CASSYAAYSRKLFF
v_gene: TRBV7-2; abundance: NA; d_gene: NA; j_gene: TRBJ2-7; CDR3nt: TGTGCCAGCAGCTTAATCGCCGCAAGCTACGAGCAGTACTTC; CDR3aa: CASSLIAASYEQYF
v_gene: TRBV19; abundance: NA; d_gene: TRBD2; j_gene: TRBJ2-7; CDR3nt: TGTGCCAGTAGTCCATCTAGCGGGAGGGGTTACGAGCAGTACTTC; CDR3aa: CASSPSSGRGYEQYF
v_gene: TRBV7-8; abundance: NA; d_gene: NA; j_gene: TRBJ1-2; CDR3nt: TGTGCCAGCACCCCGGCAGGGACCCTTTTCTATGGCTACACCTTC; CDR3aa: CASTPAGTLFYGYTF
v_gene: TRBV12-5; abundance: NA; d_gene: TRBD1; j_gene: TRBJ2-3; CDR3nt: TGTGCTAGTGGGCCTGGGACAGGGACCACAGATACGCAGTATTTT; CDR3aa: CASGPGTGTTDTQYF
v_gene: TRBV9; abundance: NA; d_gene: TRBD2; j_gene: TRBJ2-7; CDR3nt: TGTGCCAGCAGCACCCGGGAGGGAGTAGAGCAGTACTTC; CDR3aa: CASSTREGVEQYF
v_gene: TRBV28; abundance: few; d_gene: NA; j_gene: TRBJ2-7; CDR3nt: TGTGCCAGCAGTCCCCCTGGTTACGAGCAGTACTTC; CDR3aa: CASSPPGYEQYF
v_gene: TRBV29-1; abundance: NA; d_gene: TRBD1; j_gene: TRBJ2-7; CDR3nt: TGCAGCGTGACAGGGGCCTACGAGCAGTACTTC; CDR3aa: CSVTGAYEQYF
v_gene: TRBV11-2; abundance: once; d_gene: NA; j_gene: TRBJ2-7; CDR3nt: TGTGCCAGCAGCGGCCAGGACTACGAGCAGTACTTC; CDR3aa: CASSGQDYEQYF
v_gene: TRBV9; abundance: NA; d_gene: TRBD2; j_gene: TRBJ2-1; CDR3nt: TGTGCCAGCAGCGTAGAGCCGGGAGGGTACAATGAGCAGTTCTTC; CDR3aa: CASSVEPGGYNEQFF
v_gene: TRBV28; abundance: NA; d_gene: TRBD2; j_gene: TRBJ2-5; CDR3nt: TGTGCCAGCAGTAAAGTATCTAGCGGGATGGACCAGTACTTC; CDR3aa: CASSKVSSGMDQYF
v_gene: TRBV5-6; abundance: NA; d_gene: NA; j_gene: TRBJ2-2; CDR3nt: TGTGCCAGCAGCCTCGGCCAGGGTACCGGGGAGCTGTTTTTT; CDR3aa: CASSLGQGTGELFF
v_gene: TRBV4-3; abundance: NA; d_gene: TRBD2; j_gene: TRBJ2-1; CDR3nt: TGCGCCAGCAGCCAAGATTCGTGGGAACTAGCGGGAGATATCTACAATGAGCAGTTCTTC; CDR3aa: CASSQDSWELAGDIYNEQFF
v_gene: TRBV28; abundance: NA; d_gene: NA; j_gene: TRBJ1-1; CDR3nt: TGTGCCAGCCTTGAGAGGGAAACTGAAGCTTTCTTT; CDR3aa: CASLERETEAFF
v_gene: TRBV28; abundance: NA; d_gene: TRBD1; j_gene: TRBJ1-1; CDR3nt: TGTGCCAGCAGTTCCCGGACAGGGTCGGTTAGTGGCACTGAAGCTTTCTTT; CDR3aa: CASSSRTGSVSGTEAFF
v_gene: TRBV9; abundance: few; d_gene: NA; j_gene: TRBJ1-1; CDR3nt: TGTGCCAGCAGCGTAACCGGAGGGAACACTGAAGCTTTCTTT; CDR3aa: CASSVTGGNTEAFF
v_gene: TRBV19; abundance: NA; d_gene: NA; j_gene: TRBJ2-7; CDR3nt: TGTGCCAGTAGTATAGACAGAGAAACCTACGAGCAGTACTTC; CDR3aa: CASSIDRETYEQYF
v_gene: TRBV27; abundance: NA; d_gene: NA; j_gene: TRBJ2-1; CDR3nt: TGTGCCAGCAGCTTGCTTTGGCCGAACTACAACAATGAGCAGTTCTTC; CDR3aa: CASSLLWPNYNNEQFF
v_gene: TRBV7-9; abundance: once; d_gene: NA; j_gene: TRBJ2-7; CDR3nt: TGTGCCAGCAGCTCGGACCTTCCCTCCTACGAGCAGTACTTC; CDR3aa: CASSSDLPSYEQYF
v_gene: TRBV11-2; abundance: NA; d_gene: NA; j_gene: TRBJ2-3; CDR3nt: TGTGCCAGCAGCGTAATTCAGGGCAGGACAGATACGCAGTATTTT; CDR3aa: CASSVIQGRTDTQYF
v_gene: TRBV25-1; abundance: NA; d_gene: NA; j_gene: TRBJ2-1; CDR3nt: TGTGCCAGCAGCGGGGGAAGGGGGCTGTCCCCCTACAATGAGCAGTTCTTC; CDR3aa: CASSGGRGLSPYNEQFF
v_gene: TRBV7-9; abundance: NA; d_gene: NA; j_gene: TRBJ2-3; CDR3nt: TGTGCCAGCAGCCCACGGGACTCCCAAGGAGATACGCAGTATTTT; CDR3aa: CASSPRDSQGDTQYF
v_gene: TRBV13; abundance: once; d_gene: NA; j_gene: TRBJ2-5; CDR3nt: TGTGCCAGCAGCTTGGGGCGGCAGGGGATCCAAGAGACCCAGTACTTC; CDR3aa: CASSLGRQGIQETQYF
v_gene: TRBV9; abundance: NA; d_gene: TRBD2; j_gene: TRBJ2-7; CDR3nt: TGTGCCAGCAGCGTAGGTGGACTAGCGGGAACCTACGAGCAGTACTTC; CDR3aa: CASSVGGLAGTYEQYF
v_gene: TRBV10-1; abundance: NA; d_gene: NA; j_gene: TRBJ2-7; CDR3nt: TGCGCCAGCAGTGAGAGGTACTCCTACGAGCAGTACTTC; CDR3aa: CASSERYSYEQYF
v_gene: TRBV5-1; abundance: NA; d_gene: TRBD2; j_gene: TRBJ2-3; CDR3nt: TGCGCCAGCAGCTTGTTGTCGCGGCTAGCGGGAAGCACAGATACGCAGTATTTT; CDR3aa: CASSLLSRLAGSTDTQYF
v_gene: TRBV29-1; abundance: NA; d_gene: NA; j_gene: TRBJ2-5; CDR3nt: TGCAGCGTTGAAGCAGAGACCCAGTACTTC; CDR3aa: CSVEAETQYF
v_gene: TRBV7-9; abundance: NA; d_gene: NA; j_gene: TRBJ2-5; CDR3nt: TGTGCCAGCAGCTTCCGGACAAAAGAGACCCAGTACTTC; CDR3aa: CASSFRTKETQYF
v_gene: TRBV5-6; abundance: NA; d_gene: NA; j_gene: TRBJ2-4; CDR3nt: TGTGCCAGCAGCTTGGATTCCCAAAACATTCAGTACTTC; CDR3aa: CASSLDSQNIQYF